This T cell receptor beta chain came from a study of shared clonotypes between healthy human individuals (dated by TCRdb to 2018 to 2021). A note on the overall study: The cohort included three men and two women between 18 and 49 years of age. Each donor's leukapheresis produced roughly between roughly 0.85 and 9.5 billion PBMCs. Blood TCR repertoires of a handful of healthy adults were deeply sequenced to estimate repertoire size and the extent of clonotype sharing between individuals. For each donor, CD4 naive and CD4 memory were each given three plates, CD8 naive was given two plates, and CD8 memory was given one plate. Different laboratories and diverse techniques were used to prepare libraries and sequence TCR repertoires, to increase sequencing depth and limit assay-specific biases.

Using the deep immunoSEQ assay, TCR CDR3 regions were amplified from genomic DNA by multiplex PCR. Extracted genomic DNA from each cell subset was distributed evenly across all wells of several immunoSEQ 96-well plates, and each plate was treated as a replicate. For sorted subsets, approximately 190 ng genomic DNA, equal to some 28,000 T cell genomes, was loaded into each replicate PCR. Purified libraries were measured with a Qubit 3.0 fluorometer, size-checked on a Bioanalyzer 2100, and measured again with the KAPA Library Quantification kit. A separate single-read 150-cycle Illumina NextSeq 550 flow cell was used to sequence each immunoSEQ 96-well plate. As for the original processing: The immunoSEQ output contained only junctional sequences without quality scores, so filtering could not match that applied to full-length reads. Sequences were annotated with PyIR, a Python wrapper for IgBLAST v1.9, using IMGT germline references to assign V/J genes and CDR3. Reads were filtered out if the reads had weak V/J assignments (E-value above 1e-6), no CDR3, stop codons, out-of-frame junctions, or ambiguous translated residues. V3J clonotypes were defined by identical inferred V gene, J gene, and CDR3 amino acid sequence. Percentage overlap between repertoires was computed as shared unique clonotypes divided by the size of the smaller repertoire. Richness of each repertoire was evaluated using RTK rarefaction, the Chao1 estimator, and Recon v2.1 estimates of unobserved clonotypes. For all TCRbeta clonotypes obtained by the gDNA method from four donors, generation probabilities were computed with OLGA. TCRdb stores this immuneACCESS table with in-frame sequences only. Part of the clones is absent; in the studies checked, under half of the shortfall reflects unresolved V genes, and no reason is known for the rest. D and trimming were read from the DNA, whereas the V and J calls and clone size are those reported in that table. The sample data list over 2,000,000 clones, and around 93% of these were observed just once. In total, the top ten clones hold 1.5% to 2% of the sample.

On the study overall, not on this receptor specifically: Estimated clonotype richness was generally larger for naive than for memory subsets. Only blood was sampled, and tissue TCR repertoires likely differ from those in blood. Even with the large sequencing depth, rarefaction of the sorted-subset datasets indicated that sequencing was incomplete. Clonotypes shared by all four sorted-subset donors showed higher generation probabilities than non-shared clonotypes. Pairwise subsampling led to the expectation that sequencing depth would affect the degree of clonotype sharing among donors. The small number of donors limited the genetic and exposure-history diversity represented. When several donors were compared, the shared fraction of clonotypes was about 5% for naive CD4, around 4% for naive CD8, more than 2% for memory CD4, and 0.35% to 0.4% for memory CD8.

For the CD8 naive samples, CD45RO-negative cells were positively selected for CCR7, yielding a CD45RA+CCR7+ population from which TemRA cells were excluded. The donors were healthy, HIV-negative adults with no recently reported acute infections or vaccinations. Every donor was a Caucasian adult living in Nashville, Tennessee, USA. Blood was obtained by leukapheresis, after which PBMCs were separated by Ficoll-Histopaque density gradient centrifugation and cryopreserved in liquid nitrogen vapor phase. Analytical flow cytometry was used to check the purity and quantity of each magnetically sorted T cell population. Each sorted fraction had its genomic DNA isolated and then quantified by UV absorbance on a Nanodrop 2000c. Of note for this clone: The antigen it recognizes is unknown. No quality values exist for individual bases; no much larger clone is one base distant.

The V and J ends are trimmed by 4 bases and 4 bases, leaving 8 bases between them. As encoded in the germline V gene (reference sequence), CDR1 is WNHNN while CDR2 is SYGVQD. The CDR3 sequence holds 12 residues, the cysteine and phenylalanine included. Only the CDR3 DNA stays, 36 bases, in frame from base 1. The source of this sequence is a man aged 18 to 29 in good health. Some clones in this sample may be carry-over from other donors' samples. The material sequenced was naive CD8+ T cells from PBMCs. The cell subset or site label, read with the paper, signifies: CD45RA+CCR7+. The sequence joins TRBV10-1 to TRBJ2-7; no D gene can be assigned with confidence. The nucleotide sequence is TGCGCCAGCAGTGGCTCCGGTTACGAGCAGTACTTC. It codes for CASSGSGYEQYF.